Following are 30 T cell receptor beta chains from one sample sequenced in a study of blood T cell repertoires in COVID-19. Clones were read by immunoSEQ multiplex PCR, and TCRdb kept only the in-frame ones, dropping some. The table lists roughly 230,000 clones, approximately 84% of them singletons. The specimen was PBMCs or T cells enriched from blood (not recorded which). The receptors derive from a man aged 50 to 59 who had recovered from COVID-19.

This clone appeared a few times. The rearrangement uses TRBV19 and TRBJ2-2; D is possibly TRBD2 (5 bases). Germline CDR1 and CDR2: LNHDA and SQIVND (reference sequence). V lost 3 bases and J lost 7, with 15 bases in between. CDR3 length: 15 residues. This chain's CDR3 is CASSMGSRSGGELFF. The CDR3 region has the DNA TGTGCCAGTAGTATGGGGAGCAGATCGGGCGGGGAGCTGTTTTTT.

The chain recombines TRBV19 with TRBJ2-1, with D unresolved. V was shortened by 6 bases and J by 6 bases, with 15 bases between the two germline ends. CDR3 size: 14 residues. Per germline, CDR1 LNHDA and CDR2 SQIVND (reference sequence). In DNA, the CDR3 is TGTGCCAGTAGATTACAGAAAGAGAGCAATGAGCAGTTCTTC. Its translation is CASRLQKESNEQFF.

The V call is TRBV10-3, the J call TRBJ2-5; 8 bases are shared with TRBD2. Per the germline V gene, CDR1 is ENHRY and CDR2 is SYGVKD. The CDR3 length is 13 residues. J lost 4 bases, V lost 6 bases, and 4 bases had no gene match. The chain's CDR3 is CAISGLAGETQYF. The CDR3 bases are TGTGCCATCAGCGGGCTAGCGGGAGAGACCCAGTACTTC.

The chain couples TRBV3-1 (or the pseudogene TRBV3-2) to TRBJ1-1, with TRBD1 matching 11 bases. V shed 0 bases and J 11 bases; nucleotides not matched to a gene: 5. The CDR3 loop spans 14 amino acids. The germline V gene encodes CDR1 LGHDT and CDR2 YNNKEL (reference sequence). The CDR3 coding sequence is TGTGCCAGCAGCCAAGATGGACAGGGGGCCGTCGCTTTCTTT. Protein sequence: CASSQDGQGAVAFF.

The rearrangement links TRBV18 to TRBJ2-4, with 7 bases fitting TRBD2. The germline CDR1 and CDR2 sequences are KGHSH and LQKENI. The trim removed 1 base at V and 2 bases at J, leaving 11 bases unmatched. The CDR3 contains 18 residues. CDR3 sequence: CASSPLPTSPLTKNIQYF. The DNA for the CDR3 is TGTGCCAGCTCACCACTTCCGACTAGCCCTTTAACCAAAAACATTCAGTACTTC. The variable domain in full, completed from reference TRBV18 and TRBJ2-4, reads NAGVMQNPRHLVRRRGQEARLRCSPMKGHSHVYWYRQLPEEGLKFMVYLQKENIIDESGMPKERFSAEFPKEGPSILRIQQVVRGDSAAYFCASSPLPTSPLTKNIQYFGAGTRLSVL.

This clone occurred once. The gene calls are TRBV6-5 and TRBJ2-2; 9 bases fit TRBD2. The CDR3 covers 14 residues. The V segment lost 7 bases and the J segment 4 bases; nucleotides outside the gene matches: 4. Germline V gene data show CDR1 as MNHEY and CDR2 as SVGAGI. CDR3 sequence: CASNPRGGTGELFF. CDR3 bases: TGTGCCAGCAATCCGCGGGGGGGCACCGGGGAGCTGTTTTTT.

This clone has only one observation. This chain connects TRBV24-1 to TRBJ2-7; 7 nucleotides match TRBD1. V shed 7 bases and J 2 bases; nucleotides not matched to a gene: 4. The V gene's germline CDR1 is KGHDR and CDR2 SFDVKD. This CDR3 region has 13 residues. The chain's CDR3 is CATSLQGTYEQYF. DNA of the CDR3: TGTGCCACCAGCCTACAGGGGACCTACGAGCAGTACTTC.

This clone was observed a handful of times. This rearrangement joins TRBV5-1 to TRBJ1-3; the match to TRBD1 covers 7 bases. Germline CDR1 SGHRS, CDR2 YFSETQ. The CDR3 covers 17 residues. The J segment lost 8 bases and the V segment lost 0 bases, leaving 14 bases of the junction unmatched. The CDR3 nucleotides are TGCGCCAGCAGCTTGGATGAGGGGGCGCGTTTCGGGGACACCATATATTTT. Its translation is CASSLDEGARFGDTIYF.

V is TRBV6-2 or TRBV6-3 and J is TRBJ2-7; 8 positions match TRBD2. The V gene's germline CDR1 is MNHEY and CDR2 SVGEGT. V shed 2 bases and J 2 bases; nucleotides not matched to a gene: 8. CDR3 length: 16 residues. CDR3 amino acids: CASSYPSGGLTYEQYF. CDR3 in DNA: TGTGCCAGCAGTTACCCCAGCGGGGGCCTCACCTACGAGCAGTACTTC.

This clone has only a few counts. The chain couples TRBV2 to TRBJ1-2; D may be TRBD1 (6 bases). The V and J ends lost 5 bases and 0 bases respectively, with 13 bases between them. The CDR3 spans 15 residues. The germline CDR1 and CDR2 sequences are SNHLY and FYNNEI. The CDR3 sequence: CASSIRTVTNYGYTF. The CDR3 nucleotides read TGTGCCAGCAGTATCCGGACAGTGACTAACTATGGCTACACCTTC.

J is TRBJ2-7 and V is TRBV2; 9 nucleotides align to TRBD1. J was trimmed by 2 bases and V by 6 bases; bases with no gene match: 8. Germline assignment: CDR1 SNHLY and CDR2 FYNNEI. The CDR3 loop spans 15 amino acids. Here the CDR3 reads CASSRTGAGAYEQYF. DNA for the CDR3: TGTGCCAGCAGCCGGACAGGGGCAGGAGCCTACGAGCAGTACTTC. Full variable domain (rest looked up from reference TRBV2 and TRBJ2-7): EPEVTQTPSHQVTQMGQEVILRCVPISNHLYFYWYRQILGQKVEFLVSFYNNEISEKSEIFDDQFSVERPDGSNFTLKIRSTKLEDSAMYFCASSRTGAGAYEQYFGPGTRLTVT.

This rearrangement joins TRBV7-9 to TRBJ2-5; D uncertain. The CDR3 spans 14 residues. The V gene lost 1 base and the J gene lost 4 bases, with 10 bases spanning the gap. Germline V gene sequence: CDR1 SEHNR, CDR2 FQNEAQ (reference sequence). The CDR3 here is CASSLVVPGETQYF. In DNA form, the CDR3 reads TGTGCCAGCAGCTTAGTAGTCCCCGGAGAGACCCAGTACTTC.

This clone has ten or more counts. The chain is built from TRBV2 and TRBJ1-2; 7 nucleotides line up with TRBD1. The germline gives CDR1 SNHLY, CDR2 FYNNEI. With 4 bases clipped from V and 5 bases from J, the junction kept 13 bases outside the gene matches. CDR3 length: 16 residues. The CDR3 here is CASSANRQGEGYGYTF. CDR3 nucleotides: TGTGCCAGCAGTGCAAACCGACAGGGCGAGGGTTATGGCTACACCTTC.

The chain joins TRBV18 to TRBJ1-3; 9 bases are shared with TRBD1. J lost 2 bases, V lost 1 base, and 3 bases had no gene match. The V gene's germline CDR1 is KGHSH and CDR2 LQKENI. The CDR3 contains 16 residues. The CDR3: CASSPLRDRAGNTIYF. CDR3 in DNA: TGTGCCAGCTCACCACTCCGGGACAGGGCTGGAAACACCATATATTTT.

This rearrangement joins TRBV9 to TRBJ2-1; 11 bases align to TRBD2. Looked up from germline, CDR1 is SGDLS and CDR2 is YYNGEE. After removal of 0 bases from V and 10 bases from J, the junction contained 9 bases not matched to a gene. This CDR3 spans 16 amino acids. The CDR3 nucleotides read TGTGCCAGCAGCGTAGATAACGGACGACTAGCGGGAGAGCAGTTCTTC. This codes for CASSVDNGRLAGEQFF.

About this clone: The sample carries other DNA sequences with the same CDR3. The chain is built from TRBV11-2 and TRBJ1-1; D uncertain. The V and J ends lost 2 bases and 4 bases respectively, with 8 bases between them. Germline V CDR1 and CDR2: SGHAT, FQNNGV. The CDR3 totals 13 residues. The CDR3 is CASSLTRGTEAFF. CDR3 DNA: TGTGCCAGCAGCTTAACACGGGGCACTGAAGCTTTCTTT.

The chain links TRBV27 to TRBJ1-5; D call uncertain. Trimming pared 5 bases from V and 2 bases from J, leaving 16 bases between. Looked up from germline, CDR1 is MNHEY and CDR2 is SMNVEV (reference sequence). The CDR3 runs 16 residues. CDR3 DNA sequence: TGTGCCAGCAGTAGCACCCGGAGAGGAGGCAATCAGCCCCAGCATTTT. It specifies CASSSTRRGGNQPQHF.

The chain has TRBV28 and TRBJ2-7; perhaps TRBD1 as D (6 bases). The CDR3 has 16 amino acids. Germline V gene data show CDR1 as MDHEN and CDR2 as SYDVKM. With 5 bases removed from V and 3 bases from J, the gap between germline ends came to 20 bases. CDR3 nucleotides: TGTGCCAGCAGTCCAGCACAGGGTTTTAGGCGCTACGAGCAGTACTTC. Translated, it gives CASSPAQGFRRYEQYF.

This clone showed up just a few times. The CDR3, as DNA: TGCGCCAGCAGCCTCCCCCGGGACAGGGGAGATGAAAAACTGTTTTTT. Translation gives CASSLPRDRGDEKLFF. The rearrangement joins TRBV5-1 to TRBJ1-4; 10 bases match TRBD1. V lost 4 bases and J lost 6; bases outside the gene matches: 9. Germline V lookup: CDR1 SGHRS, CDR2 YFSETQ. This CDR3 is 16 amino acids long.

The chain employs TRBV7-2 and TRBJ2-7, with TRBD1 identical over 7 bases. The length of the CDR3 is 14 residues. The ends lost 5 bases at V and 3 bases at J; junction bases unmatched: 7. CDR1 is SGHTA, CDR2 FQGNSA, per germline. The CDR3 DNA sequence: TGTGCCAGCAGCCAGGGGACAGCTCGCTACGAGCAGTACTTC. Its protein is CASSQGTARYEQYF. Using reference TRBV7-2 and TRBJ2-7 for the parts outside the CDR3, the full variable domain is GAGVSQSPSNKVTEKGKDVELRCDPISGHTALYWYRQSLGQGLEFLIYFQGNSAPDKSGLPSDRFSAERTGGSVSTLTIQRTQQEDSAVYLCASSQGTARYEQYFGPGTRLTVT.

The count of this clone is one. The chain employs TRBV6-2 or TRBV6-3 and TRBJ1-2; TRBD1 aligns across 7 bases. V lost 0 bases, J lost 13 bases, and 11 bases stayed unmatched. CDR3 size: 14 residues. CDR1 and CDR2 from the germline V gene are MNHEY and SVGEGT. The CDR3 bases are TGTGCCAGCAGTTACTCGCCACCATCGACAGGGCGCACCTTC. Translated, it gives CASSYSPPSTGRTF.

The V and J genes are TRBV19 and TRBJ2-7; 7 bases agree with TRBD2. The V segment lost 3 bases and the J segment 2 bases; nucleotides outside the gene matches: 10. Germline V gene lookup returns CDR1 LNHDA and CDR2 SQIVND (reference sequence). The CDR3 has 16 residues. The CDR3 protein is CASSIPGGGNPYEQYF. CDR3 nucleotides: TGTGCCAGTAGTATCCCAGGCGGGGGAAACCCCTACGAGCAGTACTTC.

This rearrangement joins TRBV19 to TRBJ2-7, with a possible D match to TRBD1 (5 bases). The V gene's germline CDR1 is LNHDA and CDR2 SQIVND (reference sequence). The CDR3 has 12 residues. The V end lost 7 bases, the J end lost 4 bases, and 11 bases lay between the germline ends. The CDR3 loop reads CASNIPGYEQYF. In nucleotides, the CDR3 is TGTGCCAGTAACATTCCAGGGTACGAGCAGTACTTC.

This clone has only one observation. The V call is TRBV30, the J call TRBJ1-1; 8 bases match TRBD1. The CDR3 extends over 14 amino acids. Trimming at V came to 7 bases and at J to 5 bases, leaving 12 bases not matched to a gene. In germline, CDR1 is GTSNPN, CDR2 SVGIG (reference sequence). The CDR3 loop is CAFGNGQGGTEAFF. The CDR3 nucleotides read TGTGCCTTCGGTAATGGACAGGGAGGGACTGAAGCTTTCTTT.

Comments on this clone: Other DNA sequences in this sample translate to the same CDR3. The chain carries TRBV28 and TRBJ1-5, with D tentatively TRBD1 (5 bases). V was cut by 2 bases and J by 0 bases, with 8 bases left in between. CDR3 length equals 15 residues. Germline values: CDR1 MDHEN, CDR2 SYDVKM. The CDR3 nucleotides are TGTGCCAGCAGTTTAGGCGGACATAGCAATCAGCCCCAGCATTTT. Protein sequence: CASSLGGHSNQPQHF. Based on the CDR3 plus reference TRBV28 and TRBJ1-5, the full variable domain is DVKVTQSSRYLVKRTGEKVFLECVQDMDHENMFWYRQDPGLGLRLIYFSYDVKMKEKGDIPEGYSVSREKKERFSLILESASTNQTSMYLCASSLGGHSNQPQHFGDGTRLSIL.

J is TRBJ2-1 and V is TRBV4-3, with D possibly being TRBD2 (6 bases). Per germline, CDR1 LGHNA and CDR2 YSLEER. The CDR3 loop spans 15 amino acids. Trimming removed 2 bases from V and 0 bases from J, with 8 bases in between. This CDR3 is CASSQWGGSYNEQFF. The CDR3, as DNA: TGCGCCAGCAGCCAATGGGGAGGCTCCTACAATGAGCAGTTCTTC.

This chain connects TRBV5-4 to TRBJ1-2, with D possibly TRBD1 on 6 matching bases. The CDR3 has 13 amino acids. Germline lookup yields CDR1 SGHNT and CDR2 YYREEE (reference sequence). V was cut by 4 bases and J by 4 bases, with 11 bases left in between. In DNA form, the CDR3 reads TGTGCCAGCAGCGCCGGACAGTCCTATGGCTACACCTTC. It specifies CASSAGQSYGYTF.

The chain uses TRBV5-5 and TRBJ1-2, with D perhaps TRBD1 (5 bases). The CDR3 has 16 amino acids. Germline CDR1 is SGHKS and CDR2 is YYEKEE (reference sequence). Between the trimmed V and J ends, which lost 0 bases and 0 bases, there was a span of 12 bases. Written as DNA, the CDR3 is TGTGCCAGCAGCTTGGTACAGGTACCCTCTAACTATGGCTACACCTTC. Amino acids: CASSLVQVPSNYGYTF.

This sequence joins TRBV11-2 and TRBJ1-3; D unresolved. The germline V gene encodes CDR1 SGHAT and CDR2 FQNNGV. Trimming pared 1 base from V and 4 bases from J, leaving 14 bases between. This CDR3 comprises 16 residues. CDR3 bases: TGTGCCAGCAGCTTAGGTATCCTTGGGAGAGGAAACACCATATATTTT. Its translation is CASSLGILGRGNTIYF.

The chain links TRBV7-2 to TRBJ2-7; 12 bases are shared with TRBD2. Germline CDR1 reads SGHTA; CDR2 reads FQGNSA. The CDR3 has 15 residues. Trimming removed 4 bases from V and 5 bases from J; junction bases left unmatched: 6. The CDR3 DNA reads as TGTGCCAGCAGCTCCGCCGGGACTAGCGGGCACGAGCAGTACTTC. Residues: CASSSAGTSGHEQYF.